Presented here are 7 T cell receptor beta chains from one specimen sequenced in a study of OX40 agonist ivuxolimab in advanced cancers. Generated by immunoSEQ multiplex PCR, the TCRdb table keeps only in-frame clones and is missing some. This table holds 75,000 or so clones, 84% found once. The specimen comprised CD4+ or CD8+ T cells sorted from blood, sampled in a trial of the OX40 agonist ivuxolimab. The origin of the receptors is an adult with an advanced solid tumor such as melanoma, head and neck, liver or kidney cancer.

The chain uses TRBV7-3 and TRBJ1-6, with TRBD1 identical over 9 bases. With V trimmed by 3 bases and J by 8 bases, 5 bases remained unmatched. The CDR3 extends over 15 amino acids. Germline-derived CDR1 and CDR2 are SGHTA and FQGTGA. The CDR3 sequence: CASSFQQGADSPLHF. CDR3 nucleotide sequence: TGTGCCAGCAGCTTTCAACAGGGGGCAGATTCACCCCTCCACTTT.

The chain recombines TRBV9 with TRBJ1-1; the match to TRBD1 covers 8 bases. Germline CDR1 SGDLS, CDR2 YYNGEE. The J segment lost 4 bases and the V segment lost 2 bases, leaving 7 bases of the junction unmatched. The CDR3 runs to 15 residues. This CDR3 is CASSVAGGASTEAFF. For the CDR3, the DNA is TGTGCCAGCAGCGTGGCAGGGGGCGCAAGCACTGAAGCTTTCTTT.

The gene calls are TRBV19 and TRBJ2-1; 9 nucleotides line up with TRBD1. This CDR3 is 19 amino acids long. Germline lookup yields CDR1 LNHDA and CDR2 SQIVND (reference sequence). V shed 3 bases, J shed 3 bases, and the junction held 15 bases outside the gene matches. CDR3 nucleotide sequence: TGTGCCAGTAGTATTCGGGACAGGGTATACTCGGTCGGCTACAATGAGCAGTTCTTC. Protein: CASSIRDRVYSVGYNEQFF.

This rearrangement joins TRBV4-3 to TRBJ1-2; 10 nucleotides match TRBD1. The CDR3 has 16 residues. The germline V gene has CDR1 LGHNA and CDR2 YSLEER. V lost 2 bases to trimming and J lost 7 bases; unmatched junction nucleotides: 10. CDR3 protein: CASSQPGTGAVGGYTF. CDR3 nucleotides: TGCGCCAGCAGCCAACCTGGGACAGGGGCCGTTGGTGGCTACACCTTC.

CDR3 loop: CASSFSSTDTQYF. CDR3 nucleotides: TGTGCCAGCAGCTTCAGCAGCACAGATACGCAGTATTTT. The chain has TRBV5-4 and TRBJ2-3, with D unresolved. Trimming removed 2 bases at V and 0 bases at J, with 4 bases between. Germline V gives CDR1 SGHNT, CDR2 YYREEE (reference sequence). This CDR3 is 13 amino acids long.

The J gene is TRBJ1-2, the V gene TRBV18, with D tentatively TRBD1 (6 bases). Germline CDR1 KGHSH, CDR2 LQKENI. The CDR3 has 15 amino acids. With 2 bases removed from V and 4 bases from J, the gap between germline ends came to 14 bases. The CDR3 here is CASSPGQGQGYGYTF. The CDR3 bases are TGTGCCAGCTCACCAGGGCAGGGGCAGGGCTATGGCTACACCTTC.

This clone was counted once. The chain recombines TRBV30 with TRBJ2-6, with 7 bases that match TRBD1. The CDR3 consists of 15 residues. Germline V lookup: CDR1 GTSNPN, CDR2 SVGIG (reference sequence). Germline trimming cut 2 bases from V and 2 bases from J; bases unmatched to any gene: 3. CDR3 nucleotides: TGTGCCTGGAGTCCACAGGGGCCTGGGGCCAACGTCCTGACTTTC. Translating gives CAWSPQGPGANVLTF.